The clone carrying this TCR beta chain appeared once. The antigen is unknown. This record comes from a study of T cell responses to AZD1222 COVID-19 vaccine. Germline-derived CDR1 and CDR2 are SNHLY and FYNNEI. This CDR3 comprises 16 residues. Trimming shortened V by 4 bases and J by 4 bases, and 18 bases separated the two germline ends. This table comes from immunoSEQ multiplex PCR, and its TCRdb copy is limited to in-frame clones, with some not included. The sample has some 200,000 clones, around 89% seen once. Overall study findings and caveats: Spike-specific TCR breadth and depth rose after two AZD1222 doses. Recipients of AZD1222 seropositive at baseline numbered only 5 to 7. White British people made up most donors, females outnumbered males, and clonal diversity was possibly underestimated.

The receptor comes from an adult in good health. The rearrangement uses TRBV2 and TRBJ2-3; the D gene could be TRBD1 or TRBD2 (5 bases each). The specimen was peripheral blood, collected on day 0 of AZD1222 vaccination. This CDR3 reads CASSVRDGVGADTQYF. Here the CDR3 DNA reads TGTGCCAGCAGTGTCCGGGACGGCGTAGGTGCAGATACGCAGTATTTT.